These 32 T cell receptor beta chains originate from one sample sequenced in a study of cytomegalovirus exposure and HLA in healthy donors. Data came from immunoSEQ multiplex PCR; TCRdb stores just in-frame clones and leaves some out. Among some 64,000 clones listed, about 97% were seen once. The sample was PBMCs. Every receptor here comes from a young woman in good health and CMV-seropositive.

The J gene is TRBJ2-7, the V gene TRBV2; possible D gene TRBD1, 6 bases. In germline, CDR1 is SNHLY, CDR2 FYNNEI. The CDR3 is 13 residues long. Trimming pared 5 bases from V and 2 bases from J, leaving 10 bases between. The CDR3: CASSTGNPYEQYF. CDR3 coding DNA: TGTGCCAGCAGTACAGGGAACCCCTACGAGCAGTACTTC.

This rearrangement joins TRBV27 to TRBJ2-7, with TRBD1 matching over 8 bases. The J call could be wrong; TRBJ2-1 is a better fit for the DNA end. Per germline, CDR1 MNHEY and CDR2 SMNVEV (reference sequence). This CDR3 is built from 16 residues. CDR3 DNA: TGTGCCAGCAGTTTGCCAGGGGGCTTCGCCTACAATGAGCAGTTCTTC. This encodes CASSLPGGFAYNEQFF.

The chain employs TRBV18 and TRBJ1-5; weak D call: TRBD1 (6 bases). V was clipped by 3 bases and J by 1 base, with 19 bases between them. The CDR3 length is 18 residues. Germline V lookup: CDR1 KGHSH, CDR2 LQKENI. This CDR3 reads CASSPGGAGALSNQPQHF. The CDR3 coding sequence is TGTGCCAGCTCACCTGGGGGGGCGGGGGCCCTGAGCAATCAGCCCCAGCATTTT.

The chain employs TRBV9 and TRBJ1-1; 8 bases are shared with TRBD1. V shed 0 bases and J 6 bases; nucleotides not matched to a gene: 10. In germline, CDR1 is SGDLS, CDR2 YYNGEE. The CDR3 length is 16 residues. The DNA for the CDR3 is TGTGCCAGCAGCGTAGGAGACAGGGGTATGTTTGCTGAAGCTTTCTTT. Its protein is CASSVGDRGMFAEAFF.

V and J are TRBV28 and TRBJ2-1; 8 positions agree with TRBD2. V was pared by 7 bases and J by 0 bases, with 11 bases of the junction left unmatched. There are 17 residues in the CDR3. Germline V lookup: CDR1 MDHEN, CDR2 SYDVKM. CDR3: CASTSGGRTDSYNEQFF. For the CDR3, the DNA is TGTGCCAGCACCTCGGGGGGGAGGACAGACTCCTACAATGAGCAGTTCTTC.

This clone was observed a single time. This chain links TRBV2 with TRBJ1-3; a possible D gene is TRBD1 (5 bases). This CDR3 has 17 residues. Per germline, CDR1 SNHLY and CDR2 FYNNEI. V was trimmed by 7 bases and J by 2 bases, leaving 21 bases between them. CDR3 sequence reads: CASKAPEWGGTGNTIYF. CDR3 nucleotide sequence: TGTGCCAGCAAGGCCCCGGAGTGGGGGGGTACTGGAAACACCATATATTTT.

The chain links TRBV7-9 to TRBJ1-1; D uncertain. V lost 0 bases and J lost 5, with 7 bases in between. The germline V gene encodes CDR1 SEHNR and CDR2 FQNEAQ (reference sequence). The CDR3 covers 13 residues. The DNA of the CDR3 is TGTGCCAGCAGCTTAGCAAGAGGTACTGAAGCTTTCTTT. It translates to CASSLARGTEAFF.

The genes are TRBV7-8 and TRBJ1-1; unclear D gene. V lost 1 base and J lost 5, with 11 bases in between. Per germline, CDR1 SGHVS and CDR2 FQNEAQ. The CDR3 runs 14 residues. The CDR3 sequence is CASSLELGGTEAFF. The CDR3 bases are TGTGCCAGCAGCTTAGAGCTGGGAGGAACTGAAGCTTTCTTT. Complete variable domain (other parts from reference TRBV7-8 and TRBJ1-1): GAGVSQSPRYKVAKRGQDVALRCDPISGHVSLFWYQQALGQGPEFLTYFQNEAQLDKSGLPSDRFFAERPEGSVSTLKIQRTQQEDSAVYLCASSLELGGTEAFFGQGTRLTVV.

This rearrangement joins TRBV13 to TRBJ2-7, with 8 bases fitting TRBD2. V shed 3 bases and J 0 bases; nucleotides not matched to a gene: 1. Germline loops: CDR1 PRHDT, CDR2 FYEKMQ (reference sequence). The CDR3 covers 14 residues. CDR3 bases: TGTGCCAGCAGCTTGGGACTAGTCTCCTACGAGCAGTACTTC. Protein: CASSLGLVSYEQYF.

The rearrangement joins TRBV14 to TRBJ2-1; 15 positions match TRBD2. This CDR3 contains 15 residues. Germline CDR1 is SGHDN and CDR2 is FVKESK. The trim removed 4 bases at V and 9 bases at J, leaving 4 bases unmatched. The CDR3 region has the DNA TGTGCCAGCAGCCCCAGGACTAGCGGGAGGGGTGAGCAGTTCTTC. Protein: CASSPRTSGRGEQFF.

DNA for the CDR3: TGTGCCAGCAGCGAGGACAGGGTCCATGAGCAGTTCTTC. The encoded protein is CASSEDRVHEQFF. The V call is TRBV11-1, the J call TRBJ2-1; TRBD1 matches at 8 bases. The CDR3 is 13 residues long. With V trimmed by 5 bases and J by 8 bases, 5 bases remained unmatched. In germline, CDR1 is SGHAT, CDR2 FQDESV (reference sequence).

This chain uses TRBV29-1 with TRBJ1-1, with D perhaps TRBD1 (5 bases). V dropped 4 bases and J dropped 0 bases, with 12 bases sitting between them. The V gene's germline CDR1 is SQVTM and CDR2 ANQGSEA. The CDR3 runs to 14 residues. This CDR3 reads CSVGGTGMNTEAFF. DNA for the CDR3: TGCAGCGTTGGCGGAACAGGCATGAACACTGAAGCTTTCTTT.

The CDR3 reads CASSQADGPLNTEAFF. The CDR3 DNA sequence: TGCGCCAGCAGCCAAGCAGATGGGCCGTTGAACACTGAAGCTTTCTTT. This chain links TRBV4-1 with TRBJ1-1, with unresolved D. Germline-derived CDR1 and CDR2 are MGHRA and YSYEKL. CDR3 size: 16 residues. Trimming stripped 1 base from V and 0 bases from J, with 12 bases between.

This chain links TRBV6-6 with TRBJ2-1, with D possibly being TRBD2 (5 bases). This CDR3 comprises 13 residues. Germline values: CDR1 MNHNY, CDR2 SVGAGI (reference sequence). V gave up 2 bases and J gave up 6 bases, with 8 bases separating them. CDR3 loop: CASSYREGNEQFF. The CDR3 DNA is TGTGCCAGCAGTTACCGTGAGGGCAATGAGCAGTTCTTC.

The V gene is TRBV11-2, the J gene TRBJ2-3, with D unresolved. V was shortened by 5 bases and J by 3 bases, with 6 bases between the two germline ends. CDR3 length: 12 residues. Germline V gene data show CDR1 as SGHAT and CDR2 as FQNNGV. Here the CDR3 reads CASSHITDTQYF. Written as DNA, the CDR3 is TGTGCCAGCAGCCACATTACAGATACGCAGTATTTT.

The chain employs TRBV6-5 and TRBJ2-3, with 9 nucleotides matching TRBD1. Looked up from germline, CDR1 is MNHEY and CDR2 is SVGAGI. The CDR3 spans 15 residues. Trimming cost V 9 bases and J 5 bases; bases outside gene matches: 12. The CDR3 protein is CARCSGTGFLDTQYF. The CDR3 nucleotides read TGTGCCAGGTGCTCCGGGACAGGGTTTTTAGATACGCAGTATTTT.

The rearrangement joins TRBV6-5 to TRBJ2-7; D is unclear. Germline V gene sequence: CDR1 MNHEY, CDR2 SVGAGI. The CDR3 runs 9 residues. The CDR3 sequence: CVYPYEQYF. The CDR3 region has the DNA TGTGTCTACCCCTACGAGCAGTACTTC.

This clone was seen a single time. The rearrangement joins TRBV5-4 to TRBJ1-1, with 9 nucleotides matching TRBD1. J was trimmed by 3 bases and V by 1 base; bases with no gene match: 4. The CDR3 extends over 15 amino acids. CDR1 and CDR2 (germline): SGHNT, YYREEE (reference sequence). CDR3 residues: CASSLTGGLDTEAFF. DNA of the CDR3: TGTGCCAGCAGCTTGACAGGGGGCTTGGACACTGAAGCTTTCTTT. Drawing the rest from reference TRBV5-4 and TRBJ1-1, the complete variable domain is ETGVTQSPTHLIKTRGQQVTLRCSSQSGHNTVSWYQQALGQGPQFIFQYYREEENGRGNFPPRFSGLQFPNYSSELNVNALELDDSALYLCASSLTGGLDTEAFFGQGTRLTVV.

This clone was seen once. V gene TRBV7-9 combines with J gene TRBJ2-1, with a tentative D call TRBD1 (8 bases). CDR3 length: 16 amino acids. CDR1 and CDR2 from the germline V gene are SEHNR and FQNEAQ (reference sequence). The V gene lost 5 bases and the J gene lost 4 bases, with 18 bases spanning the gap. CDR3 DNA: TGTGCCAGCAGCCCCGAAACAGGGGGGGTTTACAATGAGCAGTTCTTC. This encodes CASSPETGGVYNEQFF.

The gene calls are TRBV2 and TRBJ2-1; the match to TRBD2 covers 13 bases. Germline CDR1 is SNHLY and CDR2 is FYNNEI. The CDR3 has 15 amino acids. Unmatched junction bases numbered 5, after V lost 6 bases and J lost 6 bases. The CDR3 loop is CASRAGTSGINEQFF. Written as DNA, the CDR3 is TGTGCCAGCAGAGCCGGGACTAGCGGGATCAATGAGCAGTTCTTC.

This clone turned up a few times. The chain's CDR3 is CASLSGLYEQYF. Written as DNA, the CDR3 is TGTGCCAGCCTTTCAGGGCTCTACGAGCAGTACTTC. This rearrangement joins TRBV28 to TRBJ2-7; D is perhaps TRBD1 (5 bases). Germline-derived CDR1 and CDR2 are MDHEN and SYDVKM. V was clipped by 8 bases and J by 3 bases, with 11 bases between them. The CDR3 runs to 12 residues.

CDR3 nucleotides: TGTGCCAGCAGCTTAGTCGGAGGAGGCACAGATACGCAGTATTTT. Amino acids: CASSLVGGGTDTQYF. This rearrangement joins TRBV11-2 to TRBJ2-3; possibly TRBD2 for D (5 bases). The germline V and J ends were trimmed by 1 base and 1 base, with 9 bases remaining between them. The germline V gene has CDR1 SGHAT and CDR2 FQNNGV. The CDR3 sequence is 15 residues long.

The CDR3 sequence: CASSQVGLAGAETQYF. In nucleotides, the CDR3 is TGTGCCAGCAGCCAGGTGGGACTAGCGGGAGCAGAGACCCAGTACTTC. The chain joins TRBV4-2 to TRBJ2-5; 14 bases line up with TRBD2. V trimming: 3 bases; J trimming: 4 bases; junction bases outside the gene matches: 4. This CDR3 has 16 amino acids. CDR1 is LGHNA, CDR2 YNFKEQ, per germline.

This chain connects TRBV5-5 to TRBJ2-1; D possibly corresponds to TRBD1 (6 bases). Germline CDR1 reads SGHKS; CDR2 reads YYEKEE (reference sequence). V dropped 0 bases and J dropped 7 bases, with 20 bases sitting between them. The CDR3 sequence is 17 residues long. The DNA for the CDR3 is TGTGCCAGCAGCTTGGCCTTGAACAGGGCGCGTGGGAATGAGCAGTTCTTC. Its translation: CASSLALNRARGNEQFF.

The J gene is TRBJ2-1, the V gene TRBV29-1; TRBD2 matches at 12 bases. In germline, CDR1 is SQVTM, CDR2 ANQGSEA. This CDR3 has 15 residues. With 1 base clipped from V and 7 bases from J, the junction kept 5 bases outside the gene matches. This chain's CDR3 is CSVEGLAGVINEQFF. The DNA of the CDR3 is TGCAGCGTTGAAGGACTAGCGGGAGTTATAAATGAGCAGTTCTTC.

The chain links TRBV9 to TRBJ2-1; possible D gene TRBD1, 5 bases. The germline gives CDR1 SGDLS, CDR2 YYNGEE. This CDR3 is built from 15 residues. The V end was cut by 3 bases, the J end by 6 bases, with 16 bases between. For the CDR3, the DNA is TGTGCCAGCAGCGCGGACATCCCGGCAGGCAATGAGCAGTTCTTC. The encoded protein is CASSADIPAGNEQFF.

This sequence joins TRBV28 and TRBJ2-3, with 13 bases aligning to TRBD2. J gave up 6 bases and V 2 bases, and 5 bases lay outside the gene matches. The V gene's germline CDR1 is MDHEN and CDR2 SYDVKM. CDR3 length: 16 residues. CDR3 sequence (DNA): TGTGCCAGCAGTTTAAGGACTAGCGGGAGTGGCGATACGCAGTATTTT. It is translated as CASSLRTSGSGDTQYF.

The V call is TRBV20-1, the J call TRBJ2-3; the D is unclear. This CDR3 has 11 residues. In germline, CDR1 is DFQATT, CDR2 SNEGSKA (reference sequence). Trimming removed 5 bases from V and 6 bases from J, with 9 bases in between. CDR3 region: CSALLLDTQYF. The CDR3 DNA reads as TGCAGTGCTCTCCTTCTGGATACGCAGTATTTT.

CDR3 nucleotides: TGTGCCAGCAGCTTTGAACGACCCTGGAGCGTCGGGGTTACGCAGTATTTT. It is translated as CASSFERPWSVGVTQYF. This chain links TRBV5-6 with TRBJ2-3, with D possibly being TRBD2 (5 bases). The CDR3 is made up of 17 amino acids. Trimming pared 2 bases from V and 8 bases from J, leaving 24 bases between. Germline V gene data show CDR1 as SGHDT and CDR2 as YYEEEE.

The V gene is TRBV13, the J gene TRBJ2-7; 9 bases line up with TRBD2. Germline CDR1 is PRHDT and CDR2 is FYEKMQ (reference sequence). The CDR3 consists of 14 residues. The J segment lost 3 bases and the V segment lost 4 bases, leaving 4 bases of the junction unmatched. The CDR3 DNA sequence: TGTGCCAGCAGCTCCCTGACTAGCGGCTACGAGCAGTACTTC. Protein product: CASSSLTSGYEQYF.

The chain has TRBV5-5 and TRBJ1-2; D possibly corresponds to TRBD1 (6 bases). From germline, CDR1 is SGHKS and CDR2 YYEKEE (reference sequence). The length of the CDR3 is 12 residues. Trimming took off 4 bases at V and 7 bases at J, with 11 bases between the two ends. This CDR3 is CASSPGQLGYTF. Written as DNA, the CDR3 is TGTGCCAGCAGCCCCGGACAGCTTGGCTACACCTTC.

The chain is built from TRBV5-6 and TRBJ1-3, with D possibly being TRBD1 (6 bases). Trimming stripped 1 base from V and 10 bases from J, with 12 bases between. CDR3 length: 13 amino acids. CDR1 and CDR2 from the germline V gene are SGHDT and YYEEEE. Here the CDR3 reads CASSLTRGITIYF. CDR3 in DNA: TGTGCCAGCAGCTTGACCAGGGGAATTACCATATATTTT.